The 32 T cell receptor beta chains below were found in one sample sequenced in a study of T cells after yellow fever vaccination. TCRdb passed the 5' RACE reads through MiXCR, listing each CDR3 protein once. The repertoire holds approximately 300,000 distinct CDR3 sequences, with around 6.8% as singletons. Sequencing was performed on PBMCs, taken roughly 45 days after the first yellow fever vaccination. These TCRs come from a man aged 18 to 29 who received the YFV17D yellow fever vaccine.

V usage is TRBV20-1 and J usage is TRBJ1-5; D possibly corresponds to TRBD1 (5 bases). Germline V gene data show CDR1 as DFQATT and CDR2 as SNEGSKA (reference sequence). This CDR3 is 14 amino acids long. The V end was cut by 2 bases, the J end by 3 bases, with 11 bases between. CDR3 sequence (DNA): TGCAGTGCTAGAAGGGGCAGACTCAATCAGCCCCAGCATTTT. This encodes CSARRGRLNQPQHF.

This chain joins TRBV9 and TRBJ1-2; D uncertain. CDR1 and CDR2 from the germline V gene are SGDLS and YYNGEE. V dropped 4 bases and J dropped 5 bases, with 18 bases sitting between them. The CDR3 runs 15 residues. The CDR3 DNA reads TGTGCCAGCAGCCCAGAACGGCGCCTAGGGTATGGCTACACCTTC. As protein: CASSPERRLGYGYTF. Drawing the rest from reference TRBV9 and TRBJ1-2, the complete variable domain is DSGVTQTPKHLITATGQRVTLRCSPRSGDLSVYWYQQSLDQGLQFLIQYYNGEERAKGNILERFSAQQFPDLHSELNLSSLELGDSALYFCASSPERRLGYGYTFGSGTRLTVV.

V gene TRBV29-1 combines with J gene TRBJ2-3; D remains ambiguous. Germline assignment: CDR1 SQVTM and CDR2 ANQGSEA. The CDR3 is 12 amino acids. V was shortened by 7 bases and J by 0 bases, with 8 bases between the two germline ends. This CDR3 reads CSGQRSTDTQYF. CDR3 bases: TGCAGCGGGCAGAGAAGCACAGATACGCAGTATTTT.

There are many counts of this clonotype. The rearrangement links TRBV27 to TRBJ1-1, with a weak D call TRBD1 (5 bases). Looked up from germline, CDR1 is MNHEY and CDR2 is SMNVEV (reference sequence). The CDR3 runs 15 residues. The V gene lost 4 bases and the J gene lost 1 base, with 13 bases spanning the gap. In DNA, the CDR3 is TGTGCCAGCAGTTACTTACAGGCGGGGAACACTGAAGCTTTCTTT. Translating gives CASSYLQAGNTEAFF.

This clonotype occurred many times. V and J are TRBV5-1 and TRBJ2-3; 8 positions agree with TRBD1. V lost 1 base, J lost 1 base, and 5 bases stayed unmatched. This CDR3 is 16 amino acids long. CDR1 is SGHRS and CDR2 is YFSETQ in the germline V gene. CDR3 DNA: TGCGCCAGCAGCTTGCGGCAGGGGGCGGGCACAGATACGCAGTATTTT. It yields the protein CASSLRQGAGTDTQYF.

This clonotype was counted ten times or more. V and J are TRBV12-3 or TRBV12-4 and TRBJ2-7; no firm D call. Trimming took 6 bases from V and 3 from J, leaving 15 bases between them. CDR3 size: 14 residues. This chain's CDR3 is CASSFAVKGYEQYF. The CDR3 DNA follows: TGTGCCAGCAGCTTCGCGGTGAAGGGCTACGAGCAGTACTTC.

Ten or more counts support this clonotype. The V and J genes are TRBV24-1 and TRBJ2-3; D unclear. The V end lost 6 bases, the J end lost 5 bases, and 11 bases lay between the germline ends. Per the germline V gene, CDR1 is KGHDR and CDR2 is SFDVKD. The CDR3 spans 13 residues. The CDR3 reads CATSSIGKDTQYF. Here the CDR3 DNA reads TGTGCCACCAGTTCCATTGGCAAAGATACGCAGTATTTT.

This clonotype was recorded a few times. This chain links TRBV7-2 with TRBJ2-3; 8 bases map to TRBD2. Germline CDR1 is SGHTA and CDR2 is FQGNSA. The V segment lost 2 bases and the J segment 2 bases; nucleotides outside the gene matches: 9. The CDR3 contains 17 residues. This CDR3 reads CASSLQTSGGITDTQYF. CDR3 nucleotides: TGTGCCAGCAGCTTACAGACCAGCGGGGGCATCACAGATACGCAGTATTTT.

This clonotype has ten or more counts. The chain has TRBV5-1 and TRBJ2-3; the D is unclear. The CDR3 loop spans 14 amino acids. Per germline, CDR1 SGHRS and CDR2 YFSETQ. Trimming stripped 0 bases from V and 2 bases from J, with 7 bases between. CDR3 residues: CASSLAAYTDTQYF. The CDR3 region has the DNA TGCGCCAGCAGCTTGGCTGCCTACACAGATACGCAGTATTTT.

The chain is built from TRBV7-8 and TRBJ2-2; 8 nucleotides agree with TRBD2. The V gene end was trimmed by 4 bases and the J gene end by 3 bases; junction bases not matched to a gene: 19. Germline CDR1 SGHVS, CDR2 FQNEAQ. The CDR3 is 20 residues long. This CDR3 reads CASSSINAGAGGRHTGELFF. The CDR3 DNA is TGTGCCAGCAGCTCAATAAATGCGGGGGCGGGGGGCCGACACACCGGGGAGCTGTTTTTT.

This clonotype was seen a few times. V gene TRBV10-3 combines with J gene TRBJ2-7, with TRBD2 identical over 13 bases. Looked up from germline, CDR1 is ENHRY and CDR2 is SYGVKD. Trimming removed 10 bases from V and 0 bases from J; junction bases left unmatched: 6. This CDR3 contains 15 residues. CDR3 sequence reads: CATRLAGGPSYEQYF. The CDR3 coding sequence is TGTGCCACGAGACTAGCGGGGGGACCCTCCTACGAGCAGTACTTC.

In this sample, this clonotype turned up many times. The chain joins TRBV15 to TRBJ1-6, with TRBD1 matching 10 bases. This CDR3 is built from 19 residues. CDR1 and CDR2 from the germline V gene are LNHNV and YYDKDF (reference sequence). V lost 3 bases to trimming and J lost 3 bases; unmatched junction nucleotides: 11. The CDR3 DNA reads TGTGCCACCAGCAGTGACCGGGACAGGGGATGGAACTATAATTCACCCCTCCACTTT. Amino acids: CATSSDRDRGWNYNSPLHF.

The V and J genes are TRBV6-1 and TRBJ2-7; TRBD2 matches 11 bases. V lost 5 bases and J lost 3; bases outside the gene matches: 12. Germline CDR1 and CDR2: MNHNS and SASEGT. The CDR3 runs 17 residues. CDR3 bases: TGTGCCAGCAGTCCGGGTAGCGGGGGGGCTCGTGGCTACGAGCAGTACTTC. This sequence encodes CASSPGSGGARGYEQYF.

This clonotype has a count of ten or more. The V call is TRBV20-1, the J call TRBJ2-1; D is perhaps TRBD2 (6 bases). This CDR3 comprises 13 residues. V was trimmed by 3 bases and J by 9 bases, leaving 15 bases between them. Germline V gives CDR1 DFQATT, CDR2 SNEGSKA (reference sequence). DNA of the CDR3: TGCAGTGCTAGGCCCCGGGACTCCCGTGAGCAGTTCTTC. Translating it yields CSARPRDSREQFF.

This clonotype is a singleton in its sample. An end of the junction differs from the germline gene, which may be a read error. The rearrangement links TRBV13 to TRBJ2-5; tentatively, D is TRBD1 (6 bases). The CDR3 totals 16 residues. CDR1 PRHDT and CDR2 FYEKMQ come from the germline V gene (reference sequence). CDR3 bases: TGTGCCTGCAGCTCAACCATTCCCCGGACAGAAGAGACCCAGTACTTC. Translated, it gives CACSSTIPRTEETQYF.

The rearrangement links TRBV5-1 to TRBJ1-1; possibly TRBD1 for D (6 bases). The CDR3 runs 15 residues. Germline CDR1 reads SGHRS; CDR2 reads YFSETQ. V shed 1 base and J shed 6 bases, with 16 bases lying between them. The CDR3: CASSLSAGEWAEAFF. CDR3 in DNA: TGCGCCAGCAGCTTGTCAGCAGGGGAATGGGCTGAAGCTTTCTTT.

This clonotype was found a few times. The chain links TRBV28 to TRBJ2-3; TRBD2 agrees at 9 bases. The germline V gene has CDR1 MDHEN and CDR2 SYDVKM. The ends lost 6 bases at V and 4 bases at J; junction bases unmatched: 8. This CDR3 spans 15 amino acids. The chain's CDR3 is CASSLQASGADTQYF. The CDR3 region has the DNA TGTGCCAGCAGCCTTCAGGCTAGCGGGGCAGATACGCAGTATTTT. Variable domain in full (rest from reference TRBV28 and TRBJ2-3): DVKVTQSSRYLVKRTGEKVFLECVQDMDHENMFWYRQDPGLGLRLIYFSYDVKMKEKGDIPEGYSVSREKKERFSLILESASTNQTSMYLCASSLQASGADTQYFGPGTRLTVL.

The DNA for the CDR3 is TGTGCCAGCAGTGGGGAAGGCTCTGGGGCCAACGTCCTGACTTTC. As protein: CASSGEGSGANVLTF. The V and J genes are TRBV25-1 and TRBJ2-6; no clear D. The CDR3 runs 15 residues. Germline V gives CDR1 MGHDK, CDR2 SYGVNS. The V and J ends lost 4 bases and 0 bases respectively, with 7 bases between them.

This clonotype was counted ten times or more. The chain links TRBV5-1 to TRBJ2-5; D perhaps matches TRBD1 (6 bases). The length of the CDR3 is 14 residues. Germline CDR1 reads SGHRS; CDR2 reads YFSETQ. V was trimmed by 1 base and J by 5 bases, leaving 12 bases between them. DNA of the CDR3: TGCGCCAGCAGCTTGTCGGCAGGGGCCGAGACCCAGTACTTC. Translated: CASSLSAGAETQYF.

This clonotype was seen many times. This sequence joins TRBV11-2 and TRBJ2-3; either TRBD1 or TRBD2 may fit D (5 bases each). Per germline, CDR1 SGHAT and CDR2 FQNNGV. The CDR3 length is 16 residues. V was shortened by 1 base and J by 2 bases, with 13 bases between the two germline ends. The DNA for the CDR3 is TGTGCCAGCAGCTTAGGACAGCCGGGAATCACAGATACGCAGTATTTT. It is translated as CASSLGQPGITDTQYF.

This chain links TRBV3-1 with TRBJ2-5, with D perhaps matching TRBD2 (5 bases). CDR1 is LGHDT, CDR2 YNNKEL, per germline (reference sequence). The CDR3 runs 14 residues. Trimming shortened V by 2 bases and J by 5 bases, and 12 bases separated the two germline ends. CDR3 amino acids: CASSQWSDSETQYF. The CDR3 DNA reads as TGTGCCAGCAGCCAATGGTCGGACTCTGAGACCCAGTACTTC.

This clonotype was found many times. The J gene is TRBJ2-1, the V gene TRBV7-9; weak D call: TRBD1 (5 bases). Looked up from germline, CDR1 is SEHNR and CDR2 is FQNEAQ (reference sequence). The CDR3 extends over 14 amino acids. V was clipped by 5 bases and J by 6 bases, with 14 bases between them. CDR3 amino acids: CASSPSRVRNEQFF. In DNA, the CDR3 is TGTGCCAGCAGCCCCTCCAGGGTCCGCAATGAGCAGTTCTTC.

This clonotype was recorded many times. The chain uses TRBV5-1 and TRBJ2-3; 9 bases map to TRBD2. CDR1 is SGHRS and CDR2 is YFSETQ in the germline V gene. The CDR3 sequence is 14 residues long. J lost 4 bases, V lost 4 bases, and 4 bases had no gene match. The CDR3 protein is CASSPGLAPDTQYF. In nucleotides, the CDR3 is TGCGCCAGCAGCCCTGGACTAGCGCCAGATACGCAGTATTTT.

The V call is TRBV7-8, the J call TRBJ1-1; 7 bases map to TRBD1. The CDR3 is 16 residues long. V shed 0 bases and J 4 bases; nucleotides not matched to a gene: 8. CDR1 and CDR2 from the germline V gene are SGHVS and FQNEAQ. Here the CDR3 reads CASSLAWNRGGTEAFF. DNA of the CDR3: TGTGCCAGCAGCTTAGCGTGGAACAGGGGAGGCACTGAAGCTTTCTTT.

Many counts were recorded for this clonotype. The chain is built from TRBV5-6 and TRBJ1-2, with unresolved D. The CDR3 contains 14 residues. Germline V lookup: CDR1 SGHDT, CDR2 YYEEEE. The V end was cut by 0 bases, the J end by 7 bases, with 13 bases between. The DNA for the CDR3 is TGTGCCAGCAGCTTGGGGAACCCCACGCCTGGCTACACCTTC. Amino acids: CASSLGNPTPGYTF. The complete variable domain, with remaining parts taken from reference TRBV5-6 and TRBJ1-2, reads DAGVTQSPTHLIKTRGQQVTLRCSPKSGHDTVSWYQQALGQGPQFIFQYYEEEERQRGNFPDRFSGHQFPNYSSELNVNALLLGDSALYLCASSLGNPTPGYTFGSGTRLTVV.

This clonotype appeared many times. V and J are TRBV7-2 and TRBJ2-7, with 7 bases fitting TRBD1. From germline, CDR1 is SGHTA and CDR2 FQGNSA. This CDR3 contains 14 residues. V lost 5 bases to trimming and J lost 2 bases; unmatched junction nucleotides: 6. As DNA, the CDR3 is TGTGCCAGCAGCGGCCGACAGGGTACCTACGAGCAGTACTTC. This gives the protein CASSGRQGTYEQYF.

The J gene is TRBJ2-5, the V gene TRBV5-1, with D maybe TRBD1 (7 bases). V was shortened by 4 bases and J by 2 bases, with 15 bases between the two germline ends. Germline V gene sequence: CDR1 SGHRS, CDR2 YFSETQ. CDR3 length: 15 amino acids. In DNA, the CDR3 is TGCGCCAGCAGCCGAATGACAGGGAGGCAAGAGACCCAGTACTTC. Translation gives CASSRMTGRQETQYF.

This clonotype was seen only a few times. The CDR3 is CASSSRWTEAFF. CDR3 DNA: TGTGCCAGCAGCTCCCGTTGGACTGAAGCTTTCTTT. The V gene is TRBV7-9, the J gene TRBJ1-1; no firm D call. CDR3 length: 12 amino acids. Trimming shortened V by 4 bases and J by 5 bases, and 8 bases separated the two germline ends. The germline gives CDR1 SEHNR, CDR2 FQNEAQ (reference sequence).

This clonotype occurred a few times. The chain recombines TRBV11-2 with TRBJ2-3, with 12 bases matching TRBD2. CDR1 is SGHAT, CDR2 FQNNGV, per germline. The J segment lost 9 bases and the V segment lost 1 base, leaving 17 bases of the junction unmatched. This CDR3 contains 19 residues. DNA for the CDR3: TGTGCCAGCAGCTTAGTCGGTTCTAGCGGGGGGGCCCGGCGGAGGACGCAGTATTTT. This sequence encodes CASSLVGSSGGARRRTQYF.

This clonotype was seen a handful of times. The rearrangement links TRBV7-6 to TRBJ1-3, with D possibly being TRBD1 (5 bases). V lost 8 bases and J 4 bases, leaving 18 bases between the germline ends. Looked up from germline, CDR1 is SGHVS and CDR2 is FNYEAQ. There are 15 residues in the CDR3. Written as DNA, the CDR3 is TGTGCCAGCGCCAAATCATGGGCAGGGGGAAACACCATATATTTT. This translates into CASAKSWAGGNTIYF.

This clonotype was detected many times. The chain employs TRBV7-2 and TRBJ2-1, with 10 bases aligning to TRBD2. The V gene end was trimmed by 1 base and the J gene end by 7 bases; junction bases not matched to a gene: 1. The CDR3 is made up of 14 amino acids. CDR1 and CDR2 from the germline V gene are SGHTA and FQGNSA. The CDR3 sequence: CASSLVSGGNEQFF. In nucleotides, the CDR3 is TGTGCCAGCAGCTTAGTTAGCGGGGGGAATGAGCAGTTCTTC.

V gene TRBV6-2 or TRBV6-3 combines with J gene TRBJ2-2, with TRBD1 identical over 11 bases. The junction had 11 bases not matched to a gene; V was cut back by 5 bases and J by 9 bases. CDR1 is MNHEY, CDR2 SVGEGT, per germline. This CDR3 contains 16 residues. CDR3: CASSTPGTGGPRELFF. CDR3 DNA: TGTGCCAGCAGTACCCCCGGGACAGGGGGTCCTCGGGAGCTGTTTTTT.